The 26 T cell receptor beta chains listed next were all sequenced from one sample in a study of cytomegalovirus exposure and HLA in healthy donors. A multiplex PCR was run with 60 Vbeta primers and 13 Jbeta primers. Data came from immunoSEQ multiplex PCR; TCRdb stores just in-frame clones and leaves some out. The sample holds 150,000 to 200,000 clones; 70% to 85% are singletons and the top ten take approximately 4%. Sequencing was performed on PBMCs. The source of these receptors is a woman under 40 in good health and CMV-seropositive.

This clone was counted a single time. The CDR3 DNA reads TGTGCCTGGAGGCCAGGGTATGGCTACACCTTC. It encodes CAWRPGYGYTF. This chain connects TRBV30 to TRBJ1-2; D perhaps matches TRBD1 (5 bases). V dropped 3 bases and J dropped 5 bases, with 7 bases sitting between them. The CDR3 consists of 11 residues. Germline loops: CDR1 GTSNPN, CDR2 SVGIG (reference sequence).

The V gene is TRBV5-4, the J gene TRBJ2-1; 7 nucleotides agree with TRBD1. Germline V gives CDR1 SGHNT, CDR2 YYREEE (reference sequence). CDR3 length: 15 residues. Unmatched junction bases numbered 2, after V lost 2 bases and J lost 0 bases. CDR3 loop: CASSLGGSSYNEQFF. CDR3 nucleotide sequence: TGTGCCAGCAGCTTAGGGGGCTCCTCCTACAATGAGCAGTTCTTC.

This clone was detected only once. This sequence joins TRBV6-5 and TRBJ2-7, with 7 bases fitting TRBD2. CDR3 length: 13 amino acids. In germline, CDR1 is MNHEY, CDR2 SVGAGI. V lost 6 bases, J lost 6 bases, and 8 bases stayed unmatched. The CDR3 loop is CASSSGLDSEQYF. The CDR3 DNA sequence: TGTGCCAGCAGCTCCGGACTAGATAGCGAGCAGTACTTC.

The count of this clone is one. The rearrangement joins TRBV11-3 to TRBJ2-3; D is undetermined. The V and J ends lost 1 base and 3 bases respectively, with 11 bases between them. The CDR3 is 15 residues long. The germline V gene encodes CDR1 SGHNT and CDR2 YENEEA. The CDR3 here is CASSLVSGGTDTQYF. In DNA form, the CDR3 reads TGTGCCAGCAGCTTAGTGTCGGGTGGAACAGATACGCAGTATTTT.

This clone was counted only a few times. The CDR3 DNA is TGTGCCAGCAGCGTAGACGTGGGCTTGTCCTACAATGAGCAGTTCTTC. This codes for CASSVDVGLSYNEQFF. The V and J genes are TRBV9 and TRBJ2-1; D is undetermined. Germline V gene lookup returns CDR1 SGDLS and CDR2 YYNGEE. CDR3 size: 16 residues. Deletions cut 0 bases from V and 1 base from J, with 11 bases between.

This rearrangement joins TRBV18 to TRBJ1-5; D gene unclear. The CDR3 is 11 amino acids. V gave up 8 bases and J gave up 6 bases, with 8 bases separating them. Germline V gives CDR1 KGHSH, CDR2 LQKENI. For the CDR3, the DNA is TGTGCCAGCCCCCCATCTCAGCCCCAGCATTTT. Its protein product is CASPPSQPQHF.

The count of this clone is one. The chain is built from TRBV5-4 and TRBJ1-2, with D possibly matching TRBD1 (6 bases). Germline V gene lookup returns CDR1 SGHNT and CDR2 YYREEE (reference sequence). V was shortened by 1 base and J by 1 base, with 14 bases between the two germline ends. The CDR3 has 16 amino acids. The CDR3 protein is CASSLPTGGGNYGYTF. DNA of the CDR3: TGTGCCAGCAGCTTGCCGACGGGGGGCGGTAACTATGGCTACACCTTC.

This CDR3 reads CASSLGPGRVDQPQHF. CDR3 DNA sequence: TGTGCCAGCAGCTTGGGTCCTGGGCGGGTCGATCAGCCCCAGCATTTT. The chain employs TRBV5-4 and TRBJ1-5, with D unresolved. Germline CDR1 SGHNT, CDR2 YYREEE (reference sequence). The V and J ends lost 0 bases and 5 bases respectively, with 15 bases between them. The CDR3 covers 16 residues. The full variable domain, completed using reference TRBV5-4 and TRBJ1-5, is ETGVTQSPTHLIKTRGQQVTLRCSSQSGHNTVSWYQQALGQGPQFIFQYYREEENGRGNFPPRFSGLQFPNYSSELNVNALELDDSALYLCASSLGPGRVDQPQHFGDGTRLSIL.

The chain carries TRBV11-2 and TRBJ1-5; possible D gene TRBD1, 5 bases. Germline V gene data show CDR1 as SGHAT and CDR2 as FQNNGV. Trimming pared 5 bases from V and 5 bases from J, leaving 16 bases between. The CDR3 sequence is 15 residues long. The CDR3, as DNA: TGTGCCAGCAGCCTCTGGGGGAGGAAGGATCAGCCCCAGCATTTT. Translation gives CASSLWGRKDQPQHF.

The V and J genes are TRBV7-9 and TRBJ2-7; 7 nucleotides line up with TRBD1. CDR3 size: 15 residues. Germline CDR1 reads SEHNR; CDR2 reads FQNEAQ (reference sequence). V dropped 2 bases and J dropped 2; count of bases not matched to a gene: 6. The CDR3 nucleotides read TGTGCCAGCAGCTTACTAGGGACAGCAACCTACGAGCAGTACTTC. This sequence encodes CASSLLGTATYEQYF.

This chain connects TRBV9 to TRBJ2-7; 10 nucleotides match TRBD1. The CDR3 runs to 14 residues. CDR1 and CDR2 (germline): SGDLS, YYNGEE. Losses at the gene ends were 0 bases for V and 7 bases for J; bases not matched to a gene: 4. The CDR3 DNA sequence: TGTGCCAGCAGCGTAGAGACAGGGGGCTGGGAGCAGTACTTC. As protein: CASSVETGGWEQYF.

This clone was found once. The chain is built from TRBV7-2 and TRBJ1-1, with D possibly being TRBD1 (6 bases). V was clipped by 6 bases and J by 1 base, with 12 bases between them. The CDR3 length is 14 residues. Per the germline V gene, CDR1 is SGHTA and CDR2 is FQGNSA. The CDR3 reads CASSWTAPNTEAFF. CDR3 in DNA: TGTGCCAGCAGTTGGACAGCTCCGAACACTGAAGCTTTCTTT.

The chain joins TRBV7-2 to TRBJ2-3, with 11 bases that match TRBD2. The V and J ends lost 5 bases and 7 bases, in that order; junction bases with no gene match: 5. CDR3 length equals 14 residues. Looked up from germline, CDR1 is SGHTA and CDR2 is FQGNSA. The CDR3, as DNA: TGTGCCAGCAGCCTCACTAGCGGGAGTCATACGCAGTATTTT. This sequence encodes CASSLTSGSHTQYF.

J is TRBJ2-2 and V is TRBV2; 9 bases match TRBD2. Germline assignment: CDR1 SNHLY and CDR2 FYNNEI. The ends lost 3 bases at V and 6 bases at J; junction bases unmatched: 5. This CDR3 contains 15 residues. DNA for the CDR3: TGTGCCAGCAGTGAGGGTAGCGGGAGTCCCGGGGAGCTGTTTTTT. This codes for CASSEGSGSPGELFF.

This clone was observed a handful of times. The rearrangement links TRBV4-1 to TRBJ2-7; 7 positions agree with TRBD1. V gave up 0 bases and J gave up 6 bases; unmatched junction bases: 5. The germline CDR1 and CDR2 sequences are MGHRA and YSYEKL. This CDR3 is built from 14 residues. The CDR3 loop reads CASSQDWTGPEQYF. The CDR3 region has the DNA TGCGCCAGCAGCCAAGATTGGACAGGCCCCGAGCAGTACTTC.

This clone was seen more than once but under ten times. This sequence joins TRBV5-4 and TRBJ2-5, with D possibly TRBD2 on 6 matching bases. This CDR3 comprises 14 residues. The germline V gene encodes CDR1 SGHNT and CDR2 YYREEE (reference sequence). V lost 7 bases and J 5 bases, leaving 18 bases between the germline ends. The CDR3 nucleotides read TGTGCCAGCGGGGAGGCGGGAATCGAGGAGACCCAGTACTTC. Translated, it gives CASGEAGIEETQYF.

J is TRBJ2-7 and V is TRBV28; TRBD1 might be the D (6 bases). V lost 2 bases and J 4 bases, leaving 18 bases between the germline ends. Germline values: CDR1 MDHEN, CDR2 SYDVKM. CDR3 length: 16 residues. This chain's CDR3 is CASSLGPGEIGYEQYF. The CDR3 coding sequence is TGTGCCAGCAGTTTAGGTCCAGGGGAAATAGGATACGAGCAGTACTTC.

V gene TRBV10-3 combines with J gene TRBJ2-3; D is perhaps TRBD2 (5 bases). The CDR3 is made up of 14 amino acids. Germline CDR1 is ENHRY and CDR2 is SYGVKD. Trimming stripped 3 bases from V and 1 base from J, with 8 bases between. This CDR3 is CAISDGRRTDTQYF. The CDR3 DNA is TGTGCCATCAGTGATGGGAGACGCACAGATACGCAGTATTTT.

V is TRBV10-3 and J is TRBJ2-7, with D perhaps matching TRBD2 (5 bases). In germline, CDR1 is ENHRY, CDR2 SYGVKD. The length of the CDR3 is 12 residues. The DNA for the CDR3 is TGTGCGAATTCGGAGGTGCCCTACGAGCAGTACTTC. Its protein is CANSEVPYEQYF.

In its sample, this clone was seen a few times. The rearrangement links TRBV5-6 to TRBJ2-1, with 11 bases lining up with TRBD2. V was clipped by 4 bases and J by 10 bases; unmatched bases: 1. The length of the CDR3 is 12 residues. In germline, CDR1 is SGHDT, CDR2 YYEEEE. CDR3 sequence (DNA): TGTGCCAGCAGCCTAGCGGGGGGCGAGCAGTTCTTC. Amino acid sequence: CASSLAGGEQFF. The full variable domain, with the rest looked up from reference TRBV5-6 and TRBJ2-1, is DAGVTQSPTHLIKTRGQQVTLRCSPKSGHDTVSWYQQALGQGPQFIFQYYEEEERQRGNFPDRFSGHQFPNYSSELNVNALLLGDSALYLCASSLAGGEQFFGPGTRLTVL.

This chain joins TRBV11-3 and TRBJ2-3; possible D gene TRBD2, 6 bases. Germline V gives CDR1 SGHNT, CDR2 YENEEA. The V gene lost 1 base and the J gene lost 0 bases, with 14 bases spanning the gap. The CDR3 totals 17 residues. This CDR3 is CASSLGGGDQSTDTQYF. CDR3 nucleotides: TGTGCCAGCAGCTTAGGCGGAGGGGACCAGAGCACAGATACGCAGTATTTT.

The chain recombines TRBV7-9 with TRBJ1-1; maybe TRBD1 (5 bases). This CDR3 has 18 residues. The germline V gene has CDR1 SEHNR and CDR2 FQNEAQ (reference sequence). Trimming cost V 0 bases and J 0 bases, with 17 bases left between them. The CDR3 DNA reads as TGTGCCAGCAGCTTAGCCCAAGGAGGGGCGGGAATGAACACTGAAGCTTTCTTT. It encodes CASSLAQGGAGMNTEAFF.

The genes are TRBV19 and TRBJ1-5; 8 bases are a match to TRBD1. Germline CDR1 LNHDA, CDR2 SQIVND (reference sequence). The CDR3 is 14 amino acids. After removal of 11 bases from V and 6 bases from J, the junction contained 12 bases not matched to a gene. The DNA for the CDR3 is TGTGCCGGGGGAGGACAGGGCGGCAGTCAGCCCCAGCATTTT. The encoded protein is CAGGGQGGSQPQHF.

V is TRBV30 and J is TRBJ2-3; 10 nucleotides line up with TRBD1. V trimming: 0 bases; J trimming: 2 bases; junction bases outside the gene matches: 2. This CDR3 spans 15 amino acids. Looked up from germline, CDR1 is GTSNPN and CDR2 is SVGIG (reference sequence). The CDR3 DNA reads TGTGCCTGGAGTGTCGACAGGGGGCACACAGATACGCAGTATTTT. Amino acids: CAWSVDRGHTDTQYF.

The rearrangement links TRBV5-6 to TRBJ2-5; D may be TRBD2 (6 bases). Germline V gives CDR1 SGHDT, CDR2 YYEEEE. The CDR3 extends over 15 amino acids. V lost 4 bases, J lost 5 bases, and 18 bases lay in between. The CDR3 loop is CASSPEGRGAETQYF. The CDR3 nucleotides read TGTGCCAGCAGCCCGGAGGGCAGAGGTGCGGAGACCCAGTACTTC.

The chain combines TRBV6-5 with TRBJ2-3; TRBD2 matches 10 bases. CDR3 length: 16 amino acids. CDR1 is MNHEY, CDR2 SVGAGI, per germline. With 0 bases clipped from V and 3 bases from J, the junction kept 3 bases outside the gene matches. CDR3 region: CASSYSLAGDTDTQYF. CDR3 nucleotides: TGTGCCAGCAGTTACTCCCTAGCGGGAGATACAGATACGCAGTATTTT.